This entry lists 14 T cell receptor beta chains sequenced from one sample in a study of cytomegalovirus exposure and HLA in healthy donors. This PCR relied on a set of 60 Vbeta primers and 13 Jbeta primers. TCRdb's table, derived via immunoSEQ multiplex PCR, lists solely in-frame clones and lacks some. With 85,000 to 110,000 clones in the sample, the ten largest clones hold about 3.5%. Sequenced sample: PBMCs. These receptor sequences come from a man in his forties in good health and CMV-seronegative.

V gene TRBV28 combines with J gene TRBJ2-3; D perhaps matches TRBD1 (6 bases). The germline CDR1 and CDR2 sequences are MDHEN and SYDVKM. CDR3 length: 15 amino acids. Between the trimmed V and J ends, which lost 5 bases and 3 bases, there was a span of 15 bases. CDR3 in amino acids: CASSRTADGTDTQYF. In DNA, the CDR3 is TGTGCCAGCAGTCGGACAGCCGATGGGACAGATACGCAGTATTTT. The variable domain in full, completed from reference TRBV28 and TRBJ2-3, reads DVKVTQSSRYLVKRTGEKVFLECVQDMDHENMFWYRQDPGLGLRLIYFSYDVKMKEKGDIPEGYSVSREKKERFSLILESASTNQTSMYLCASSRTADGTDTQYFGPGTRLTVL.

This chain connects TRBV19 to TRBJ1-3; D may be TRBD1 (6 bases). This CDR3 has 15 residues. Germline CDR1 is LNHDA and CDR2 is SQIVND (reference sequence). The V end was cut by 1 base, the J end by 2 bases, with 9 bases between. CDR3 DNA sequence: TGTGCCAGTAGTATAGGTCGGACAGCTGGAAACACCATATATTTT. Translating it yields CASSIGRTAGNTIYF.

The chain uses TRBV27 and TRBJ2-5; 9 bases map to TRBD2. The germline gives CDR1 MNHEY, CDR2 SMNVEV (reference sequence). The CDR3 runs to 16 residues. Unmatched junction bases numbered 13, after V lost 6 bases and J lost 5 bases. The CDR3 is CASRIAGAHPQETQYF. In DNA form, the CDR3 reads TGTGCCAGCAGGATAGCGGGGGCCCACCCCCAGGAGACCCAGTACTTC.

CDR3 bases: TGCGCCAGCAGCCGAGGGACAGGGAGCACTGAAGCTTTCTTT. Its translation is CASSRGTGSTEAFF. This rearrangement joins TRBV10-1 to TRBJ1-1, with 9 bases matching TRBD1. Germline CDR1 reads WNHNN; CDR2 reads SYGVQD (reference sequence). The CDR3 extends over 14 amino acids. V dropped 6 bases and J dropped 4; count of bases not matched to a gene: 6.

CDR3 coding DNA: TGTGCCAGCAGCGCACGACTAGAGGGAGATACGCAGTATTTT. It translates to CASSARLEGDTQYF. The chain joins TRBV14 to TRBJ2-3; D is perhaps TRBD2 (6 bases). The germline V gene has CDR1 SGHDN and CDR2 FVKESK. The CDR3 has 14 amino acids. Trimming took off 5 bases at V and 5 bases at J, with 14 bases between the two ends.

The rearrangement joins TRBV7-2 to TRBJ2-7; the D gene is possibly TRBD1 (6 bases). Germline V gives CDR1 SGHTA, CDR2 FQGNSA. Trimming took 5 bases from V and 8 from J, leaving 16 bases between them. This CDR3 contains 13 residues. The CDR3 DNA reads TGTGCCAGCAGCGCTCTTCGACAGGAAAAGCAGTACTTC. Translating it yields CASSALRQEKQYF.

The chain employs TRBV11-3 and TRBJ2-5, with 8 bases that match TRBD1. The DNA end is more similar to TRBJ2-7, so the J call may be wrong. The CDR3 contains 15 residues. CDR1 is SGHNT, CDR2 YENEEA, per germline. CDR3 nucleotides: TGTGCCAGCAGCTTCACCTCAGGGGGCACCTACGAGCAGTACTTC. It specifies CASSFTSGGTYEQYF.

V gene TRBV7-2 combines with J gene TRBJ2-3, with TRBD1 matching over 7 bases. Trimming took 3 bases from V and 0 from J; bases not matched to a gene: 12. Germline CDR1 is SGHTA and CDR2 is FQGNSA. The CDR3 loop spans 18 amino acids. The CDR3 sequence: CASSFNYRQGRSTDTQYF. The CDR3 DNA sequence: TGTGCCAGCAGCTTCAATTACCGACAGGGCCGGAGCACAGATACGCAGTATTTT.

The chain carries TRBV5-4 and TRBJ2-5; TRBD2 is a possible D gene (5 bases). Germline values: CDR1 SGHNT, CDR2 YYREEE (reference sequence). The CDR3 loop spans 15 amino acids. Trimming took 0 bases from V and 1 from J, leaving 10 bases between them. This CDR3 reads CASSLGVTTQETQYF. As DNA, the CDR3 is TGTGCCAGCAGCTTGGGCGTGACTACCCAAGAGACCCAGTACTTC.

The genes are TRBV7-2 and TRBJ1-5; 9 positions match TRBD1. The CDR3 runs 13 residues. J was trimmed by 6 bases and V by 5 bases; bases with no gene match: 2. Germline CDR1 reads SGHTA; CDR2 reads FQGNSA. DNA of the CDR3: TGTGCCAGCAGCGACAGGGGGGGTCAGCCCCAGCATTTT. Its protein is CASSDRGGQPQHF.

The genes are TRBV7-2 and TRBJ1-2; 9 nucleotides align to TRBD1. CDR1 and CDR2 from the germline V gene are SGHTA and FQGNSA. V was pared by 5 bases and J by 1 base, with 5 bases of the junction left unmatched. The CDR3 covers 15 residues. CDR3 protein: CASSPGQGLNYGYTF. CDR3 in DNA: TGTGCCAGCAGCCCTGGACAGGGGCTTAACTATGGCTACACCTTC.

The CDR3 region is CASSRPKETQYF. The CDR3 DNA follows: TGTGCCAGTAGTAGGCCCAAAGAGACCCAGTACTTC. The gene calls are TRBV19 and TRBJ2-5; D unresolved. Trimming left V 4 bases short and J 3 bases short, with 6 bases between. The germline V gene encodes CDR1 LNHDA and CDR2 SQIVND (reference sequence). This CDR3 has 12 amino acids.

J is TRBJ1-5 and V is TRBV5-8, with D tentatively TRBD1 (6 bases). This CDR3 spans 15 amino acids. V dropped 4 bases and J dropped 4 bases, with 15 bases sitting between them. CDR1 is SGHTS, CDR2 YDEGEE, per germline. CDR3 residues: CASSSRWQGNQPQHF. Here the CDR3 DNA reads TGTGCCAGCAGCAGTCGGTGGCAGGGGAATCAGCCCCAGCATTTT.

This rearrangement joins TRBV10-1 to TRBJ2-5; 13 nucleotides agree with TRBD2. This CDR3 spans 14 amino acids. Trimming took 4 bases from V and 12 from J; bases not matched to a gene: 8. Per germline, CDR1 WNHNN and CDR2 SYGVQD (reference sequence). The CDR3 loop reads CASSGGLAGAHKYF. The CDR3, as DNA: TGCGCCAGCAGTGGTGGACTAGCGGGAGCCCACAAGTACTTC.